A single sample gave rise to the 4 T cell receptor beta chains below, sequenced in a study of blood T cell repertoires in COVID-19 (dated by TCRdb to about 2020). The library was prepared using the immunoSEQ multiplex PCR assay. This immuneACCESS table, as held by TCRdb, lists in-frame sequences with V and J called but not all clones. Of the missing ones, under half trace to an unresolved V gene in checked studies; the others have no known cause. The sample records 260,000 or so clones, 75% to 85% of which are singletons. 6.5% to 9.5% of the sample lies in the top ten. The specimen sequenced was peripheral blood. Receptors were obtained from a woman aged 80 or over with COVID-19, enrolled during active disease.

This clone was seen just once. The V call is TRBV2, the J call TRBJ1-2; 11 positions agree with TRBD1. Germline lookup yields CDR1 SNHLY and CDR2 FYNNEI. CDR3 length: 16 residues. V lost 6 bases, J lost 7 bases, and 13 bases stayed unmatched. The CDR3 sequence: CASRTYRDRGRSGYTF. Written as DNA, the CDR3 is TGTGCCAGCAGGACTTACCGGGACAGGGGGAGAAGTGGCTACACCTTC.

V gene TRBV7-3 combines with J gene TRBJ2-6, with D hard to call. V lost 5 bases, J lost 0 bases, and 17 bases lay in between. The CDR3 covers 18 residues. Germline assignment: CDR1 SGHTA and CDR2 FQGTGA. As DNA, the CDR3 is TGTGCCAGCAGCCCCTACCGCGACACAGACTCTGGGGCCAACGTCCTGACTTTC. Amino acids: CASSPYRDTDSGANVLTF.

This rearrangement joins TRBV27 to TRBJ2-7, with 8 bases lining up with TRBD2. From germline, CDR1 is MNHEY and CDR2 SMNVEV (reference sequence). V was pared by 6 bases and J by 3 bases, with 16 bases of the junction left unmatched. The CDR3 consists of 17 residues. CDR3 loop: CASSPTVIAGMNYEQYF. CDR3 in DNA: TGTGCCAGCAGCCCTACCGTGATAGCGGGAATGAACTACGAGCAGTACTTC.

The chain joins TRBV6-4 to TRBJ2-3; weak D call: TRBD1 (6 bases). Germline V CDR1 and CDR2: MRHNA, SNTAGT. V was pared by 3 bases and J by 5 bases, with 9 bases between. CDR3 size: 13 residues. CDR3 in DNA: TGTGCCAGCAGTGAACAGGGACAAGATACGCAGTATTTT. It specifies CASSEQGQDTQYF.